A selection of T cell receptor beta chains follows, all from one sample in a study of blood T cells in healthy people across ages. TCRdb redid the calling of the 5' RACE reads with MiXCR, one entry per CDR3 protein. Here the sample spans over 700,000 distinct CDR3 sequences, about 48% being singletons. The sequencing sample was made of blood. The receptors stem from an elderly man in good health. CDR3s include the opening cysteine and the closing phenylalanine or tryptophan. Each record gives: J gene, CDR3 length, V gene, CDR3 protein.

>-|14|TRBV10-3
CAISLASGSSEQYF
>TRBJ1-2|15|TRBV5-6
CASSLVPGSPDGYTF
>TRBJ1-1|14|TRBV12-3/TRBV12-4
CASTWGQPNTEAFF
>TRBJ2-2|16|TRBV29-1
CSVVVGGSFNTGELFF
>TRBJ1-2|15|TRBV4-1
CASSQEETALYGYTF
>TRBJ2-7|14|TRBV20-1
CSARGYAGRNEQYF
>TRBJ1-4|15|TRBV15
CATSRKDRVGEKLFF
>TRBJ2-7|16|TRBV20-1
CSASYLGGQVTYEQYF
>TRBJ2-3|15|TRBV7-2
CASSSPSGATDTQYF
>TRBJ1-5|13|TRBV10-3
CAISETGVQPQHF
>TRBJ2-6|14|TRBV9
CASSVGSGANVLTF
>TRBJ2-3|13|TRBV4-1
CASSQLAGLYAYF
>TRBJ2-7|14|TRBV24-1
CATSDSRPGYEQYF
>TRBJ2-5|12|TRBV3-1
CASSQGRETQYF
>TRBJ2-5|15|TRBV7-6
CASSLGGPRWETQYF
>TRBJ1-1|12|TRBV10-3
CATLDLNTEAFF
>TRBJ1-2|12|TRBV29-1
CSVEPPNYGYTF
>TRBJ1-6|14|TRBV6-6
CASSYPDNNSPLHF
>TRBJ2-7|15|TRBV2
CASSAPGQGDYEQYF
>TRBJ1-2|16|TRBV25-1
CASSAGQGVRNYGYTF
>TRBJ2-1|12|TRBV27
CASSLTREPQFF
>TRBJ2-7|15|TRBV12-3/TRBV12-4
CASSLGLAGWYEQYF
>TRBJ2-1|15|TRBV9
CASIVVMGNYNEQFF
>TRBJ2-1|15|TRBV3-1
CASSQRLAGVDEQFF
>TRBJ2-1|18|TRBV6-1
CASSEWGLAESLYNEQFF
>TRBJ2-7|16|TRBV6-6
CASSPKGLVIYNEQYF
>TRBJ2-7|12|TRBV20-1
CSAGGQGYEQYF
>TRBJ2-2|12|TRBV29-1
CSGGEDTGELFF
>TRBJ1-2|13|TRBV2
CASRVDRRGGYTF
>TRBJ2-1|17|TRBV5-4
CASSLGTGGRSRNEQFF
>TRBJ1-2|13|TRBV12-5
CASGSATGRGYTF
>TRBJ1-2|14|TRBV29-1
CSTREISLDNGYTF
>TRBJ2-3|16|TRBV10-3
CAIRKGGTGGTDTQYF
>TRBJ2-6|19|TRBV6-5
CASSYSRRQGIGGANVLTF